A selection of T cell receptor beta chains follows, all from one sample in a study of CD8 T cells in ankylosing spondylitis. TCRdb analysed the 5' RACE reads with MiXCR anew, one entry per CDR3 protein. The sample records under 450,000 distinct CDR3 sequences, about 15% being singletons. Sequenced: blood, either unsorted or a sorted T cell fraction (not recorded which). The receptor source for this set is a male donor with ankylosing spondylitis. Both conserved end residues are part of each CDR3. D genes are given only for firm matches. Expanded clones are given a class, and other clones once, few, many or no size at all.

d_gene	j_gene	abundance	v_gene	CDR3aa	CDR3nt
TRBD2	TRBJ2-1	few	TRBV24-1	CATTTGTSGGLGGNEQFF	TGTGCCACCACCACGGGGACTAGCGGGGGCCTAGGGGGGAATGAGCAGTTCTTC
-	TRBJ2-4	-	TRBV5-1	CASSPGQGIAKNIQYF	TGCGCCAGCAGCCCTGGGCAGGGAATAGCCAAAAACATTCAGTACTTC
TRBD1	TRBJ1-5	few	TRBV4-2	CASSRSGQGNQPQHF	TGTGCCAGCAGCCGCTCGGGACAGGGCAATCAGCCCCAGCATTTT
-	TRBJ1-6	few	TRBV20-1	CSARGRGRSYNSPLHF	TGCAGTGCTAGAGGCAGGGGACGCTCCTATAATTCACCCCTCCACTTT
-	TRBJ2-2	-	TRBV20-1	CSARAFANTGELFF	TGCAGTGCTAGAGCTTTTGCGAACACCGGGGAGCTGTTTTTT
-	TRBJ1-2	-	TRBV24-1	CATSARGEGYTF	TGTGCCACCAGTGCCCGGGGGGAAGGCTACACCTTC
-	TRBJ2-1	-	TRBV20-1	CSAEDDWNEQFF	TGCAGTGCCGAGGATGATTGGAATGAGCAGTTCTTC
TRBD2	TRBJ2-1	-	TRBV20-1	CSARGLAGSNEQFF	TGCAGTGCTAGAGGTCTAGCGGGGAGCAATGAGCAGTTCTTC
-	TRBJ1-2	-	TRBV20-1	CSVRRGAVYGYTF	TGCAGTGTACGGCGGGGGGCGGTATATGGCTACACCTTC
-	TRBJ2-7	-	TRBV6-1	CASSLRQGGFYEQYF	TGTGCCAGCAGCCTTCGACAGGGAGGGTTCTACGAGCAGTACTTC
-	TRBJ1-1	-	TRBV18	CASSPGQQGNTEAFF	TGTGCCAGCTCCCCCGGACAGCAAGGGAACACTGAAGCTTTCTTT
-	TRBJ2-3	-	TRBV24-1	CATSESARGVDTQYF	TGTGCCACCAGTGAATCCGCGAGGGGAGTAGATACGCAGTATTTT
-	TRBJ2-7	-	TRBV6-5	CASSYSNPSYEQYF	TGTGCCAGCAGTTACTCGAACCCTTCCTACGAGCAGTACTTC
-	TRBJ1-2	-	TRBV30	CAWSVEAKYGYTF	TGTGCCTGGAGTGTAGAAGCGAAATATGGCTACACCTTC
TRBD2	TRBJ2-1	few	TRBV20-1	CSAKKAGVLYNEQFF	TGCAGTGCAAAAAAAGCGGGAGTTTTGTACAATGAGCAGTTCTTC
-	TRBJ2-7	few	TRBV11-2	CASSLSGKASYEQYF	TGTGCCAGCAGCTTATCAGGAAAAGCCTCCTACGAGCAGTACTTC
-	TRBJ2-2	few	TRBV7-9	CASSLVAATGELFF	TGTGCCAGCAGCTTAGTGGCGGCCACCGGGGAGCTGTTTTTT
TRBD1	TRBJ2-5	-	TRBV4-1	CASSPPDRGGQETQYF	TGCGCCAGCAGCCCGCCGGACAGGGGTGGGCAAGAGACCCAGTACTTC
TRBD2	TRBJ2-2	-	TRBV7-2	CASSHILAANTGELFF	TGTGCCAGCAGCCACATACTAGCGGCGAACACCGGGGAGCTGTTTTTT
-	TRBJ1-4	-	TRBV28	CASSDPTNEKLFF	TGTGCCAGCAGTGATCCAACTAATGAAAAACTGTTTTTT
TRBD1	TRBJ2-3	-	TRBV24-1	CATSDPRTGGDTQYF	TGTGCCACCAGTGATCCCCGGACAGGGGGAGATACGCAGTATTTT
-	TRBJ2-3	-	TRBV7-3	CASSLPPEAQYF	TGTGCCAGCAGCTTGCCCCCGGAGGCGCAGTATTTT
TRBD1	TRBJ1-1	-	TRBV30	CAWGQGTEAFF	TGTGCCTGGGGACAGGGCACTGAAGCTTTCTTT
-	TRBJ2-1	-	TRBV20-1	CSAGYKSSYNEQFF	TGCAGTGCTGGGTATAAGAGCTCCTACAATGAGCAGTTCTTC
-	TRBJ1-4	-	TRBV20-1	CSASPQGRVIGEKLFF	TGCAGTGCTAGTCCCCAGGGCCGGGTTATAGGAGAAAAACTGTTTTTT
-	TRBJ2-3	once	TRBV20-1	CSANDRSSTDTQYF	TGCAGTGCAAACGACAGATCTAGCACAGATACGCAGTATTTT
TRBD2	TRBJ2-5	-	TRBV14	CASSQGASGLQETQYF	TGTGCCAGCAGCCAGGGGGCTAGCGGGCTCCAAGAGACCCAGTACTTC
-	TRBJ2-7	few	TRBV15	CATSRDRAAEQYF	TGTGCCACCAGCAGAGATCGGGCAGCCGAGCAGTACTTC
-	TRBJ2-7	many	TRBV4-2	CASSLIRALGYEQYF	TGTGCCAGCAGCCTCATACGGGCCCTAGGCTACGAGCAGTACTTC
-	TRBJ2-7	once	TRBV5-1	CASSLSQGYYEQYF	TGCGCCAGCAGCTTATCCCAGGGCTACTACGAGCAGTACTTC
TRBD2	TRBJ2-1	few	TRBV7-8	CASSLETSSYGEQFF	TGTGCCAGCAGCTTAGAGACTAGCTCTTACGGTGAGCAGTTCTTC
-	TRBJ1-1	few	TRBV11-2	CASSLSEGKTEAFF	TGTGCCAGCAGCTTATCGGAGGGGAAAACTGAAGCTTTCTTT
-	TRBJ2-3	-	TRBV5-4	CASSSKKTGTDTQYF	TGTGCCAGCAGCTCAAAGAAAACAGGAACAGATACGCAGTATTTT
TRBD2	TRBJ2-7	-	TRBV29-1	CSVEGLSGRTYEQYF	TGCAGCGTTGAGGGATTGAGCGGGAGGACCTACGAGCAGTACTTC
-	TRBJ2-3	-	TRBV12-3/TRBV12-4	CASSIRDLLSTDTQYF	TGTGCCAGCAGTATCCGGGATCTCCTTAGCACAGATACGCAGTATTTT